The source of this T cell receptor (beta chain) is a study of post-analysis software for immune sequencing data. Study-level points and caveats: Relative to controls, patients with multiple sclerosis showed significantly lower normalized Chao1 diversity. TRBV5-6, TRBV5-1 and TRBV20-1 were among 4 or 5 TRBV segments more frequent in patients than controls.

With 4 bases removed from V and 1 base from J, the gap between germline ends came to 13 bases. Germline CDR1 reads SQVTM; CDR2 reads ANQGSEA. The CDR3 spans 14 residues. As regards this clonotype: Its antigen remains unidentified.

The library was made from cDNA and included unique molecular identifiers. Each batch of 1 to 10 million T cells produced roughly 500,000 cDNA molecules. Via MiXCR, TCRdb re-called the PCR reads, giving one row per CDR3 protein. Here the sample spans hundreds of thousands of distinct CDR3 sequences, about 60% being singletons. The sequenced sample consisted of blood. The receptor's source is a girl aged 2-10 years with multiple sclerosis. This chain links TRBV29-1 with TRBJ1-1, with no clear D. CDR3 region: CSVAPLLGNTEAFF. CDR3 nucleotides: TGCAGCGTTGCTCCTCTGTTAGGGAACACTGAAGCTTTCTTT.